The present entry profiles one T cell receptor (beta chain) with its context. Its antigen remains unidentified. These data belong to a study of human thymus T cells. The CDR3 contains 17 residues. CDR1 is SGHKS and CDR2 is YYEKEE in the germline V gene (reference sequence). The J segment lost 2 bases and the V segment lost 4 bases, leaving 7 bases of the junction unmatched. A roughly 0.5-1 mL peripheral blood aliquot was taken intraoperatively from four of eight donors. The assay was immunoSEQ multiplex PCR, and TCRdb's table has in-frame clones only and misses some. The data contain around 44,000 clones, 94% of them singletons. Findings and limits, study-wide: V and J gene usage appeared biased in thymic and blood repertoires.

This chain joins TRBV5-5 and TRBJ1-5; 12 bases map to TRBD1. This TCR was recovered from a boy in the first two years of life with a congenital heart defect but otherwise immunologically healthy. Source material: blood. As DNA, the CDR3 is TGTGCCAGCAGCCGGGACAGGGGGCAGGAAGGCAATCAGCCCCAGCATTTT. Amino acid sequence: CASSRDRGQEGNQPQHF.